A selection of T cell receptor beta chains follows, all from one sample in a study of shared clonotypes between healthy human individuals. Produced via immunoSEQ multiplex PCR; TCRdb's table is partial and in-frame only. The table has under 1,100,000 clones, 65% to 80% seen once. Material for sequencing was memory CD4+ T cells sorted from blood. The receptors shown here come from a young man in good health. CDR3s include the opening cysteine and the closing phenylalanine or tryptophan. A D gene is named only where the DNA matches it firmly. The size field is filled for only some rows; it gives once, few, many or a size class.

d_call	clone_size	v_call	j_call	cdr3_nt	cdr3_aa
TRBD1	NA	TRBV5-1	TRBJ1-2	TGCGCCAGCAGCCCGGGGGACAGTACCAGTGGCTACACCTTC	CASSPGDSTSGYTF
NA	NA	TRBV6-5	TRBJ2-7	TGTGCCAGCAGTTACTCCCCAACCTACGAGCAGTACTTC	CASSYSPTYEQYF
NA	many	TRBV7-2	TRBJ2-1	TGTGCCAGCAGCTTAGAGTTTTCGGGGTCGAAGTTCTTC	CASSLEFSGSKFF
NA	once	TRBV27	TRBJ1-1	TGTGCCAGCAGTTTCCTCCAGACAGCCTTAAACACTGAAGCTTTCTTT	CASSFLQTALNTEAFF
NA	many	TRBV2	TRBJ1-1	TGTGCCAGCAGGGCTCAGGGGAGCCCTGAAGCTTTCTTT	CASRAQGSPEAFF
TRBD2	NA	TRBV7-8	TRBJ2-4	TGTGCCAGCAGCTACGTTTCGCGGGAGAAAAACATTCAGTACTTC	CASSYVSREKNIQYF
NA	NA	TRBV5-1	TRBJ2-2	TGCGCCAGCAGCTTGGATCCCTCTCGGGCCGAGCTCACCGGGGAGCTGTTTTTT	CASSLDPSRAELTGELFF
NA	NA	TRBV4-3	TRBJ1-5	TGCGCCAGCAGCCAAGGGGTCGGCAATATCGGGCCCCAGCATTTT	CASSQGVGNIGPQHF
TRBD1	NA	TRBV6-1	TRBJ1-2	TGTGCCAGCACTCTCAGGGGGCGCGGTGGCTACACCTTC	CASTLRGRGGYTF
NA	NA	TRBV18	TRBJ1-1	TGTGCCAGCTCACCAGTGGGACCCTCACTCGAGGCTGAAGCTTTCTTT	CASSPVGPSLEAEAFF
NA	NA	TRBV11-2	TRBJ1-1	TGTGCCAGCAGCTTAGATCGGGTTGCTGAAGCTTTCTTT	CASSLDRVAEAFF
TRBD1	NA	TRBV4-1	TRBJ2-7	TGCGCCAGCAGCCGAGGGGGCAGGGGTCCCTACGAGCAGTACTTC	CASSRGGRGPYEQYF
NA	NA	TRBV9	TRBJ1-5	TGTGCCAGCAGCCCAAGAAGGGAAACAATAGACGTGAGGACCCAGCATTTT	CASSPRRETIDVRTQHF
TRBD1	NA	TRBV10-3	TRBJ2-7	TGTGCCATCAGTGAAAGGACAGGGACTCCCTACGAGCAGTACTTC	CAISERTGTPYEQYF
TRBD1	NA	TRBV5-1	TRBJ1-5	TGCGCCAGCAGCCCGGCCGGGACAGCCAATCAGCCCCAGCATTTT	CASSPAGTANQPQHF
NA	NA	TRBV7-2	TRBJ2-2	TGTGCCAGCAGCTTAGTGACAGGAGTCGGGGAGCTGTTTTTT	CASSLVTGVGELFF
NA	NA	TRBV28	TRBJ1-1	TGTGTCGTACGGTCCATGAACACTGAAGCTTTCTTT	CVVRSMNTEAFF
TRBD1	many	TRBV5-6	TRBJ2-7	TGTGCCAGCAGCCCTAGGACAGGGGGGTCGGGCGAGCAGTACTTC	CASSPRTGGSGEQYF
TRBD1	NA	TRBV6-8	TRBJ2-1	TGTGCCAGCAACGGGACAGGATCCTACAATGAGCAGTTCTTC	CASNGTGSYNEQFF
NA	NA	TRBV4-1	TRBJ2-1	TGCGCCAGCAGCCAAGATGGAGGCTACTACAATGAGCAGTTCTTC	CASSQDGGYYNEQFF
NA	NA	TRBV10-2	TRBJ2-7	TGCGCCAGCAGTGATGCAGGTAGGGCCTACGAGCAGTACTTC	CASSDAGRAYEQYF
NA	NA	TRBV6-1	TRBJ1-3	TGTGCCAGCAGTGAAGGGACTTACTCTGGAAACACCATATATTTT	CASSEGTYSGNTIYF
NA	NA	TRBV14	TRBJ1-2	TGTGCCAGCAGCCAAGGTTACCCCGGGAGCTATGGCTACACCTTC	CASSQGYPGSYGYTF
NA	NA	TRBV29-1	TRBJ1-3	TGCAGCGTTGGCAAAGGGGGGGCTGGAAACACCATATATTTT	CSVGKGGAGNTIYF
NA	NA	TRBV30	TRBJ2-7	TGTGCCTGGAGCTTTTCGACAGGTTTCGACGAGCAGTACTTC	CAWSFSTGFDEQYF
TRBD1	NA	TRBV11-2	TRBJ1-1	TGTGCCAGCAGCTTAGATCCCGGACAGGGGGCATCTGAAGCTTTCTTT	CASSLDPGQGASEAFF
NA	NA	TRBV29-1	TRBJ2-4	TGCAGCGTAGGCGGTGGCGCCAAAAACATTCAGTACTTC	CSVGGGAKNIQYF
TRBD1	NA	TRBV11-2	TRBJ2-5	TGTGCCAGCAGCTTAGATAGAGGGGACAGGGGGCGAGAACAGTACTTC	CASSLDRGDRGREQYF
NA	NA	TRBV4-1	TRBJ1-4	TGCGCCAGCAGACGGCAGGGAACTAATGAAAAACTGTTTTTT	CASRRQGTNEKLFF
TRBD2	NA	TRBV5-4	TRBJ2-1	TGTGCCAGCAGTCATCCCGGGGGGACCGATGAGCAGTTCTTC	CASSHPGGTDEQFF
TRBD2	once	TRBV7-9	TRBJ2-3	TGTGCCAGCAGCTTTGCGGGAGCGGGAGATACGCAGTATTTT	CASSFAGAGDTQYF
TRBD2	NA	TRBV5-1	TRBJ2-1	TGCGCCAGCAGCTTGGGGCTAGCGGACTACAATGAGCAGTTCTTC	CASSLGLADYNEQFF
NA	NA	TRBV9	TRBJ2-5	TGTGCCAGCAGCGTAGGGGGTAGCAGTCGAGAGACCCAGTACTTC	CASSVGGSSRETQYF
NA	NA	TRBV9	TRBJ2-7	TGTGCCAGCAGCGTAGAAGGGGGGGCGCTCTACTACGAGCAGTACTTC	CASSVEGGALYYEQYF
NA	NA	TRBV28	TRBJ1-1	TGTGCCAGCAGAACATCCGGGACACCGAACACTGAAGCTTTCTTT	CASRTSGTPNTEAFF
TRBD2	NA	TRBV15	TRBJ2-5	TGTGCCACCAGCAGAGATCGGCCAGCGGGAGGGGTAGAGACCCAGTACTTC	CATSRDRPAGGVETQYF
NA	NA	TRBV5-1	TRBJ2-5	TGCGCCAGCAGCCCTGGGATGGAGACCCAGTACTTC	CASSPGMETQYF
NA	few	TRBV6-5	TRBJ1-3	TGTGCCAGCAGTTACGGAAACACCATATATTTT	CASSYGNTIYF
NA	few	TRBV30	TRBJ1-5	TGTGCCTGGAGTGTACAGGGAAGTCAGCCCCAGCATTTT	CAWSVQGSQPQHF
NA	NA	TRBV2	TRBJ1-1	TGTGCCAGCAGTGAGAACATAAACACTGAAGCTTTCTTT	CASSENINTEAFF
NA	once	TRBV11-2	TRBJ2-1	TGTGCCAGCAGCTTAGATGGCCTGGGCCTTAAAGGGACTCTGAAGCAGTTCTTC	CASSLDGLGLKGTLKQFF
TRBD2	few	TRBV11-3	TRBJ2-3	TGTGCCAGCAGCGCGGGACTAGGCCCCCCTGAGGCGCAGTATTTT	CASSAGLGPPEAQYF
TRBD1	NA	TRBV5-1	TRBJ2-5	TGCGCCAGCGGGACCGGGACAGGGGCCCAGTACTTC	CASGTGTGAQYF
NA	once	TRBV4-3	TRBJ2-1	TGCGCCAGCAGCCAAGACAGAAGCTCCTACAATGAGCAGTTCTTC	CASSQDRSSYNEQFF
NA	once	TRBV5-8	TRBJ1-6	TGTGCCAGCAGCTTGGTGCACCTAAATTCACCCCTCCACTTT	CASSLVHLNSPLHF
NA	NA	TRBV6-6	TRBJ1-5	TGTGCCAGCAGAGAACAGGGTGGCAATCAGCCCCAGCATTTT	CASREQGGNQPQHF
NA	few	TRBV19	TRBJ2-3	TGTGCCAGTAGGGAAGGGCTCACAGATACGCAGTATTTT	CASREGLTDTQYF
NA	once	TRBV27	TRBJ2-3	TGTGCCAGCAGTTTAGGCACGATAGGTACGCAGTATTTT	CASSLGTIGTQYF
TRBD1	NA	TRBV5-4	TRBJ2-7	TGTGCCAGCAGTTACGGACAGGACAAACATTTC	CASSYGQDKHF
NA	NA	TRBV6-5	TRBJ2-2	TGTGCCAGCAGGTCGGACGTCTTCACCGGGGAGCTGTTTTTT	CASRSDVFTGELFF
TRBD1	NA	TRBV30	TRBJ1-6	TGTGCCTGGAGTGCCAGGGGGCCATTCGGCGGGGGCGCACAAAATTCACCCCTCCACTTT	CAWSARGPFGGGAQNSPLHF
NA	NA	TRBV28	TRBJ2-6	TGTGCCAGCAGGCTAAGGGCTGGCGGGGCCAACGTCCTGACTTTC	CASRLRAGGANVLTF
NA	NA	TRBV6-6	TRBJ1-4	TGTGCCAGCAGTTACCCCAGGATGAATGAAAAACTGTTTTTT	CASSYPRMNEKLFF